The sequence of this TCR beta chain was determined in a study of blood T cells in healthy people across ages. Study results and caveats: PBMC samples, being unsorted, prevented any conclusive comparison of naive and antigen-experienced cells. As age increased, TCR beta diversity per million T cells fell in a roughly linear fashion.

The CDR3 consists of 10 residues. The V and J ends lost 2 bases and 5 bases respectively, with 2 bases between them. From germline, CDR1 is DFQATT and CDR2 SNEGSKA (reference sequence). This clonotype was counted at least ten times. As yet, its antigen is unknown. Together with a sample-barcoded 5' primer, a J-beta primer mix was included in a second PCR lasting roughly 6 to 12 cycles. Unique molecular identifiers of 12 random nucleotides labeled each cDNA. Each sample provided no less than 2.5 million CDR3-containing paired-end reads. TCRdb redid the calling of the 5' RACE reads with MiXCR, one entry per CDR3 protein. The sample records about 1.6 million distinct CDR3 sequences, roughly 32% being singletons.

The chain has TRBV20-1 and TRBJ2-3; D remains unclear. The sequenced material came from blood. This receptor was identified in a woman between 25 and 40 years old in good health. The CDR3, as DNA: TGCAGTGCTAGAATAGATACGCAGTATTTT. Its translation: CSARIDTQYF.